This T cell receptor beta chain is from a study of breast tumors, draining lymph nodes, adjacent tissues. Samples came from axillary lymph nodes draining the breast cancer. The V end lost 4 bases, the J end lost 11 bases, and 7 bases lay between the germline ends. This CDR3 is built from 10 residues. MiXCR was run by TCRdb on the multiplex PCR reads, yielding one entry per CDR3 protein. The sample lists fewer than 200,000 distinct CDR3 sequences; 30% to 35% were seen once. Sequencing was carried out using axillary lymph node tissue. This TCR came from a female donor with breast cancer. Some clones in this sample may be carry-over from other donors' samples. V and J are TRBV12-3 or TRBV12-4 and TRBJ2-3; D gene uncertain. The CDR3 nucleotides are TGTGCCAGCAGTTCAAATGAGCAGTATTTT. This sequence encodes CASSSNEQYF.